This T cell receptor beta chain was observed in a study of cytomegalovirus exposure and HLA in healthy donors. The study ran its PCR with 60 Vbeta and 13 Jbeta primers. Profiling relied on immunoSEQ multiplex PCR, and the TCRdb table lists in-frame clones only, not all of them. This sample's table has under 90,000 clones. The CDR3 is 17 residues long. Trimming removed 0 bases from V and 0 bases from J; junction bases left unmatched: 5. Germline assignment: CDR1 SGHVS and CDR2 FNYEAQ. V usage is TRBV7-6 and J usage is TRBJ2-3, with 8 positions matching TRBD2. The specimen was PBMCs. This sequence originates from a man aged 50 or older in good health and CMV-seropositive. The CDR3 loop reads CASSLAGAGVSTDTQYF. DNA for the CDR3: TGTGCCAGCAGCTTAGCGGGAGCGGGAGTTAGCACAGATACGCAGTATTTT.